This T cell receptor (beta chain) was retrieved from a study of CD8 T cells in ankylosing spondylitis. Each CDR3 protein is one row after TCRdb ran MiXCR on the 5' RACE reads. The sample holds 100,000 to 150,000 distinct CDR3 sequences; approximately 13% are singletons and the top ten take around 3%. V shed 8 bases and J shed 1 base, with 12 bases lying between them. The CDR3 loop spans 15 amino acids. The V gene's germline CDR1 is MDHEN and CDR2 SYDVKM. The table lists this clonotype with many counts. This receptor was obtained from a female donor with ankylosing spondylitis or in good health (not recorded which). This chain links TRBV28 with TRBJ1-6, with D maybe TRBD1 (6 bases). The sequenced material came from blood, either unsorted or a sorted T cell fraction (not recorded which). The DNA for the CDR3 is TGTGCCAGCTTTAGGGGGGCTTCCTATAATTCACCCCTCCACTTT. This sequence encodes CASFRGASYNSPLHF.